Presented here are 27 T cell receptor beta chains from one specimen sequenced in a study of shared clonotypes between healthy human individuals. Data came from immunoSEQ multiplex PCR; TCRdb stores just in-frame clones and leaves some out. The sample includes about 1 million clones, roughly 74% seen only once; the top ten take under 0.65%. The sequencing input was memory CD4+ T cells from PBMCs. Subset here: CD45RA-negative fraction. The receptors derive from a man between 18 and 29 years old in good health. Some clones in this sample may be carry-over from other donors' samples.

The J gene is TRBJ2-7, the V gene TRBV10-3; TRBD2 matches at 9 bases. Germline lookup yields CDR1 ENHRY and CDR2 SYGVKD. J lost 6 bases, V lost 7 bases, and 7 bases had no gene match. This CDR3 is built from 13 residues. In DNA form, the CDR3 reads TGTGCCATCAAATCTAGCGGGAACGGCGAGCAGTACTTC. Translating gives CAIKSSGNGEQYF.

This clone has a handful of counts. The rearrangement links TRBV10-3 to TRBJ1-1; D gene ambiguous. Trimming pared 11 bases from V and 2 bases from J, leaving 15 bases between. The V gene's germline CDR1 is ENHRY and CDR2 SYGVKD. There are 13 residues in the CDR3. CDR3 amino acids: CAGQDGLNTEAFF. CDR3 nucleotide sequence: TGTGCCGGTCAGGATGGATTAAACACTGAAGCTTTCTTT.

This clone was seen more than once but under ten times. V and J are TRBV5-4 and TRBJ2-3; D uncertain. The CDR3 extends over 15 amino acids. Germline CDR1 SGHNT, CDR2 YYREEE (reference sequence). Trimming took off 1 base at V and 0 bases at J, with 9 bases between the two ends. CDR3 nucleotides: TGTGCCAGCAGCTTGTATGAGGCTAGCACAGATACGCAGTATTTT. It translates to CASSLYEASTDTQYF.

As concerns this clone: In the same sample, other DNA sequences code for this CDR3. The chain has TRBV2 and TRBJ1-2; 8 bases fit TRBD1. The CDR3 spans 14 residues. Germline CDR1 SNHLY, CDR2 FYNNEI. Unmatched junction bases numbered 4, after V lost 4 bases and J lost 3 bases. The CDR3 nucleotides are TGTGCCAGCAGTGGGCAGGGGGCCCACTATGGCTACACCTTC. Translated: CASSGQGAHYGYTF.

This sequence joins TRBV5-1 and TRBJ2-5, with 7 nucleotides matching TRBD1. Losses at the gene ends were 4 bases for V and 3 bases for J; bases not matched to a gene: 6. Germline CDR1 and CDR2: SGHRS and YFSETQ. The CDR3 totals 14 residues. The CDR3 spells CASSMTGSEETQYF. The CDR3 coding sequence is TGCGCCAGCAGCATGACAGGGAGCGAAGAGACCCAGTACTTC.

The chain uses TRBV6-1 and TRBJ2-1; a possible D gene is TRBD1 (5 bases). The V end lost 7 bases, the J end lost 9 bases, and 19 bases lay between the germline ends. Germline V gives CDR1 MNHNS, CDR2 SASEGT. This CDR3 has 14 amino acids. In nucleotides, the CDR3 is TGTGCCAGCATGGGCCCCCCAGGGAAGGGTGAGCAGTTCTTC. Translated, it gives CASMGPPGKGEQFF.

This clone showed up just once. The rearrangement links TRBV19 to TRBJ2-3; D remains ambiguous. CDR1 LNHDA and CDR2 SQIVND come from the germline V gene (reference sequence). The CDR3 consists of 16 residues. The V and J ends lost 4 bases and 0 bases respectively, with 14 bases between them. CDR3 in DNA: TGTGCCAGTAGTAATGGAGTTCACGCTAGCACAGATACGCAGTATTTT. Amino acids: CASSNGVHASTDTQYF.

J is TRBJ1-2 and V is TRBV2; the D is unclear. Trimming stripped 3 bases from V and 4 bases from J, with 9 bases between. The CDR3 runs to 13 residues. CDR1 and CDR2 (germline): SNHLY, FYNNEI. CDR3: CASSDRAGYGYTF. The CDR3 DNA sequence: TGTGCCAGCAGTGATCGGGCGGGCTATGGCTACACCTTC.

The chain has TRBV29-1 and TRBJ1-1, with D possibly matching TRBD1 (6 bases). This CDR3 region has 13 residues. Between the trimmed V and J ends, which lost 6 bases and 1 base, there was a span of 12 bases. Germline V gene lookup returns CDR1 SQVTM and CDR2 ANQGSEA. In DNA form, the CDR3 reads TGCAGCGTAGCCAGGGGAGCGAACACTGAAGCTTTCTTT. This gives the protein CSVARGANTEAFF.

The CDR3, as DNA: TGTGCCAGCAGCTCTGGACAGGGGGGTGGGAACACTGAAGCTTTCTTT. It codes for CASSSGQGGGNTEAFF. J is TRBJ1-1 and V is TRBV28, with 10 bases identical to TRBD1. J lost 1 base, V lost 6 bases, and 8 bases had no gene match. This CDR3 has 16 residues. Germline loops: CDR1 MDHEN, CDR2 SYDVKM.

The rearrangement joins TRBV30 to TRBJ2-7; TRBD2 matches at 7 bases. V lost 4 bases and J lost 0; bases outside the gene matches: 6. The CDR3 has 14 amino acids. CDR1 is GTSNPN, CDR2 SVGIG, per germline (reference sequence). CDR3 protein: CAWNRLASSYEQYF. The CDR3 DNA follows: TGTGCCTGGAACCGACTAGCCTCCTCCTACGAGCAGTACTTC.

The chain is built from TRBV7-9 and TRBJ1-4; 9 nucleotides agree with TRBD1. This CDR3 has 15 residues. CDR1 and CDR2 (germline): SEHNR, FQNEAQ (reference sequence). The J segment lost 5 bases and the V segment lost 3 bases, leaving 4 bases of the junction unmatched. The CDR3 spells CASSLSTGGNEKLFF. The CDR3 DNA sequence: TGTGCCAGCAGCTTGAGTACAGGGGGCAATGAAAAACTGTTTTTT.

This sequence joins TRBV5-1 and TRBJ2-3; D unclear. The germline gives CDR1 SGHRS, CDR2 YFSETQ. V dropped 5 bases and J dropped 6 bases, with 13 bases sitting between them. The CDR3 is 13 residues long. CDR3 region: CASSEVFRDTQYF. CDR3 DNA sequence: TGCGCCAGCAGTGAAGTATTTCGGGATACGCAGTATTTT. The full variable domain, with the rest looked up from reference TRBV5-1 and TRBJ2-3, is KAGVTQTPRYLIKTRGQQVTLSCSPISGHRSVSWYQQTPGQGLQFLFEYFSETQRNKGNFPGRFSGRQFSNSRSEMNVSTLELGDSALYLCASSEVFRDTQYFGPGTRLTVL.

V and J are TRBV11-2 and TRBJ2-2; 15 nucleotides match TRBD2. Losses at the gene ends were 0 bases for V and 1 base for J; bases not matched to a gene: 6. The CDR3 extends over 20 amino acids. Germline-derived CDR1 and CDR2 are SGHAT and FQNNGV. CDR3 in DNA: TGTGCCAGCAGCTTAGATCTTAGGACTAGCGGGAGGGGGAACACCGGGGAGCTGTTTTTT. Amino acids: CASSLDLRTSGRGNTGELFF.

In its sample, this clone was seen once. This rearrangement joins TRBV19 to TRBJ2-1; D possibly corresponds to TRBD1 (6 bases). V was clipped by 6 bases and J by 4 bases, with 22 bases between them. The CDR3 extends over 17 amino acids. Germline CDR1 is LNHDA and CDR2 is SQIVND (reference sequence). The CDR3 bases are TGTGCCAGTAGCCGGGGAGTAGCAGGGGCGAAATACAATGAGCAGTTCTTC. This sequence encodes CASSRGVAGAKYNEQFF.

J is TRBJ2-3 and V is TRBV19; D ambiguous. Trimming shortened V by 2 bases and J by 7 bases, and 19 bases separated the two germline ends. Germline CDR1 LNHDA, CDR2 SQIVND (reference sequence). The CDR3 runs 16 residues. As DNA, the CDR3 is TGTGCCAGTAGTATAAGATGGCCGAACACGAGGAATACGCAGTATTTT. Its translation is CASSIRWPNTRNTQYF.

Worth noting for this clone: This may come from a read error, since a much larger clone is one base off. The sample contains more than one DNA sequence encoding this CDR3. V usage is TRBV7-3 and J usage is TRBJ1-1, with D uncertain. The CDR3 sequence is 13 residues long. Germline assignment: CDR1 SGHTA and CDR2 FQGTGA. V lost 0 bases and J 3 bases, leaving 5 bases between the germline ends. CDR3 sequence reads: CASSLTEDTEAFF. The CDR3 DNA sequence: TGTGCCAGCAGCTTAACAGAGGACACTGAAGCTTTCTTT.

The V gene is TRBV30, the J gene TRBJ1-5, with no clear D. V was clipped by 1 base and J by 0 bases, with 10 bases between them. Germline CDR1 reads GTSNPN; CDR2 reads SVGIG (reference sequence). The CDR3 is 15 amino acids. The CDR3 region has the DNA TGTGCCTGGAGTGGCGGAACGGATAGCAATCAGCCCCAGCATTTT. Protein product: CAWSGGTDSNQPQHF. Together with reference TRBV30 and TRBJ1-5, the CDR3 gives the full variable domain: SQTIHQWPATLVQPVGSPLSLECTVEGTSNPNLYWYRQAAGRGLQLLFYSVGIGQISSEVPQNLSASRPQDRQFILSSKKLLLSDSGFYLCAWSGGTDSNQPQHFGDGTRLSIL.

The chain recombines TRBV28 with TRBJ2-4; a weak D match, TRBD1 (6 bases). The CDR3 spans 12 residues. V gave up 7 bases and J gave up 8 bases, with 12 bases separating them. CDR1 and CDR2 (germline): MDHEN, SYDVKM. This chain's CDR3 is CASIHSGDIQYF. CDR3 DNA: TGTGCCAGCATCCATTCAGGGGACATTCAGTACTTC. The whole variable domain, remainder taken from reference TRBV28 and TRBJ2-4, is DVKVTQSSRYLVKRTGEKVFLECVQDMDHENMFWYRQDPGLGLRLIYFSYDVKMKEKGDIPEGYSVSREKKERFSLILESASTNQTSMYLCASIHSGDIQYFGAGTRLSVL.

V gene TRBV5-4 combines with J gene TRBJ1-3; D is undetermined. The CDR3 is 16 residues long. The V end was cut by 4 bases, the J end by 1 base, with 15 bases between. Germline-derived CDR1 and CDR2 are SGHNT and YYREEE (reference sequence). The CDR3 here is CASSAPGTNSGNTIYF. The CDR3 region has the DNA TGTGCCAGCAGCGCACCAGGCACTAATTCTGGAAACACCATATATTTT.

V usage is TRBV15 and J usage is TRBJ2-2, with D unresolved. The CDR3 spans 14 residues. The V gene's germline CDR1 is LNHNV and CDR2 YYDKDF (reference sequence). The V end lost 6 bases, the J end lost 1 base, and 9 bases lay between the germline ends. For the CDR3, the DNA is TGTGCCACCAGGCAGACGCGGAACACCGGGGAGCTGTTTTTT. Protein: CATRQTRNTGELFF. The full variable domain, completed using reference TRBV15 and TRBJ2-2, is DAMVIQNPRYQVTQFGKPVTLSCSQTLNHNVMYWYQQKSSQAPKLLFHYYDKDFNNEADTPDNFQSRRPNTSFCFLDIRSPGLGDTAMYLCATRQTRNTGELFFGEGSRLTVL.

For the CDR3, the DNA is TGTGCCAGCAGTTTCCTACAGGGTACCGAGCAGTTCTTC. This gives the protein CASSFLQGTEQFF. The rearrangement joins TRBV27 to TRBJ2-1; a possible D gene is TRBD1 (6 bases). This CDR3 contains 13 residues. V was trimmed by 3 bases and J by 10 bases, leaving 13 bases between them. The germline V gene encodes CDR1 MNHEY and CDR2 SMNVEV (reference sequence).

This sequence joins TRBV2 and TRBJ2-5; 9 nucleotides align to TRBD1. Germline values: CDR1 SNHLY, CDR2 FYNNEI. CDR3 size: 15 residues. V trimming: 3 bases; J trimming: 4 bases; junction bases outside the gene matches: 6. Here the CDR3 DNA reads TGTGCCAGCAGTGACCGCGGACAGGGGTTAGAGACCCAGTACTTC. Translated: CASSDRGQGLETQYF.

The gene calls are TRBV5-5 and TRBJ1-5; TRBD1 agrees at 10 bases. Looked up from germline, CDR1 is SGHKS and CDR2 is YYEKEE (reference sequence). The CDR3 extends over 14 amino acids. Trimming at V came to 0 bases and at J to 6 bases, leaving 0 bases not matched to a gene. The CDR3 reads CASSLGTGGQPQHF. For the CDR3, the DNA is TGTGCCAGCAGCTTGGGGACAGGGGGTCAGCCCCAGCATTTT.

The chain is built from TRBV19 and TRBJ2-5; a possible D gene is TRBD2 (5 bases). Trimming stripped 1 base from V and 5 bases from J, with 11 bases between. The CDR3 length is 14 residues. Germline V CDR1 and CDR2: LNHDA, SQIVND (reference sequence). This CDR3 reads CASSIGGSRETQYF. CDR3 nucleotides: TGTGCCAGTAGTATAGGTGGGAGTAGGGAGACCCAGTACTTC. The complete variable domain, with remaining parts taken from reference TRBV19 and TRBJ2-5, reads DGGITQSPKYLFRKEGQNVTLSCEQNLNHDAMYWYRQDPGQGLRLIYYSQIVNDFQKGDIAEGYSVSREKKESFPLTVTSAQKNPTAFYLCASSIGGSRETQYFGPGTRLLVL.

This clone has a handful of counts. The J gene is TRBJ1-5, the V gene TRBV27; 8 nucleotides line up with TRBD1. The ends lost 3 bases at V and 5 bases at J; junction bases unmatched: 6. CDR1 is MNHEY and CDR2 is SMNVEV in the germline V gene (reference sequence). CDR3 length: 15 residues. The CDR3: CASSFSQGAHQPQHF. CDR3 sequence (DNA): TGTGCCAGCAGTTTTTCCCAGGGGGCGCATCAGCCCCAGCATTTT.

The chain is built from TRBV28 and TRBJ2-1; maybe TRBD1 (6 bases). V was shortened by 4 bases and J by 2 bases, with 9 bases between the two germline ends. Germline values: CDR1 MDHEN, CDR2 SYDVKM. The CDR3 spans 14 residues. DNA of the CDR3: TGTGCCAGCAGTTACCGGGACACCTACAATGAGCAGTTCTTC. Translation: CASSYRDTYNEQFF.